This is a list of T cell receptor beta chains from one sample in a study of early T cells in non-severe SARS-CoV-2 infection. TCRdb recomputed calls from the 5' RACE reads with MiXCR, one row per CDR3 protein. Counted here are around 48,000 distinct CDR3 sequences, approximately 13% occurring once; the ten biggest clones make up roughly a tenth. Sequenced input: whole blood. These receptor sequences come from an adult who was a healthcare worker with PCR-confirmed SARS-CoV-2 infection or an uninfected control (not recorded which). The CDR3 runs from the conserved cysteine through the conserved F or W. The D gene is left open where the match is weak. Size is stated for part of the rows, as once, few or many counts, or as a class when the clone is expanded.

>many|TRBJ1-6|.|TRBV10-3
CAISDLNSPLHF
TGTGCCATCAGTGACCTTAATTCACCCCTCCACTTT
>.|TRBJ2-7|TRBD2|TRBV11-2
CASSLKAGGPYEQYF
TGTGCCAGCAGCCTAAAAGCGGGGGGGCCTTACGAGCAGTACTTC
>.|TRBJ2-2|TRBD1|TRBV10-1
CASRRTGDAGELFF
TGCGCCAGCAGAAGGACAGGGGACGCCGGGGAGCTGTTTTTT
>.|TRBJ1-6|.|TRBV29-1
CSVATPNSPLHF
TGCAGCGTTGCGACCCCCAATTCACCCCTCCACTTT
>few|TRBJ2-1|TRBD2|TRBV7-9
CASSLAGGPGNEQFF
TGTGCCAGCAGCCTAGCGGGAGGGCCGGGCAATGAGCAGTTCTTC
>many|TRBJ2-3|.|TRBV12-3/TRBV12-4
CASVLTPGYTQYF
TGTGCCAGCGTTCTGACCCCGGGGTATACGCAGTATTTT
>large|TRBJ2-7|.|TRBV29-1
CSVDLSGEPYEQYF
TGCAGCGTTGACTTGTCGGGAGAACCCTACGAGCAGTACTTC
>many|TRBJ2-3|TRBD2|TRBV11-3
CASSPSGLSSTQYF
TGTGCCAGCAGTCCTAGCGGCCTCTCTTCTACGCAGTATTTT
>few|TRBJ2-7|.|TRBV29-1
CSVYGQFHEQYF
TGCAGCGTTTACGGACAGTTCCACGAGCAGTACTTC
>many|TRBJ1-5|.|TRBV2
CASAGSRNQPQHF
TGTGCCAGCGCAGGCAGTAGAAATCAGCCCCAGCATTTT
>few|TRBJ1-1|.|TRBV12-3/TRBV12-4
CASSLGWRTLGAFF
TGTGCCAGCAGTTTAGGGTGGAGAACCCTGGGGGCTTTCTTT
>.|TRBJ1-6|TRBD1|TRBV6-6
CATRFTGTGDSPLHF
TGTGCCACTCGCTTTACCGGGACAGGAGATTCACCCCTCCACTTT
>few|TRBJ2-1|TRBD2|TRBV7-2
CASSWERGGRRNEQFF
TGTGCCAGCAGCTGGGAGCGGGGGGGCCGGAGGAATGAGCAGTTCTTC